What follows are 21 T cell receptor beta chains derived from one specimen sequenced in a study of graft-versus-host responses after intestinal transplantation. These receptors' targets are unknown. The table came from immunoSEQ multiplex PCR; TCRdb's copy has only in-frame clones and leaves some out. Of over 100,000 clones listed, approximately 90% are singletons. The specimen was unstimulated CD4+ T cells sorted from spleen or lymph node cells, collected before transplant. These receptors were taken from a human donor who was the organ donor for an intestinal transplant.

The chain has TRBV9 and TRBJ2-3; no reliable D call. This CDR3 has 11 residues. Between the trimmed V and J ends, which lost 3 bases and 7 bases, there was a span of 6 bases. Germline-derived CDR1 and CDR2 are SGDLS and YYNGEE. DNA for the CDR3: TGTGCCAGCAGCGACCCGAATACGCAGTATTTT. It encodes CASSDPNTQYF.

The chain carries TRBV6-6 and TRBJ2-7; D gene ambiguous. This CDR3 has 13 amino acids. V was cut by 7 bases and J by 9 bases, with 19 bases left in between. The germline gives CDR1 MNHNY, CDR2 SVGAGI (reference sequence). This chain's CDR3 is CASTEKYGVGQYF. In nucleotides, the CDR3 is TGTGCCAGCACCGAGAAGTATGGGGTCGGGCAGTACTTC.

The chain joins TRBV5-6 to TRBJ1-4; D is perhaps TRBD1 (5 bases). V lost 6 bases and J lost 5, with 14 bases in between. CDR3 length: 14 residues. Germline CDR1 SGHDT, CDR2 YYEEEE. CDR3 region: CASTKAGMNEKLFF. CDR3 sequence (DNA): TGTGCCAGCACCAAGGCAGGGATGAATGAAAAACTGTTTTTT.

The genes are TRBV15 and TRBJ2-1; 11 bases are a match to TRBD2. The CDR3 is 19 amino acids. V lost 0 bases and J lost 2; bases outside the gene matches: 9. Per the germline V gene, CDR1 is LNHNV and CDR2 is YYDKDF (reference sequence). The CDR3 sequence: CATSRDRLLAGGPYNEQFF. CDR3 DNA: TGTGCCACCAGCAGAGATAGACTCCTAGCGGGAGGCCCCTACAATGAGCAGTTCTTC.

V is TRBV30 and J is TRBJ2-5, with a weak D call TRBD2 (7 bases). The V end lost 0 bases, the J end lost 5 bases, and 13 bases lay between the germline ends. CDR1 and CDR2 from the germline V gene are GTSNPN and SVGIG (reference sequence). The CDR3 runs to 14 residues. The CDR3 DNA is TGTGCCTGGAGTGTACGGGGGGCAGGGGAGACCCAGTACTTC. It codes for CAWSVRGAGETQYF.

The rearrangement uses TRBV7-9 and TRBJ2-2; possible D gene TRBD1, 5 bases. V gave up 2 bases and J gave up 4 bases, with 17 bases separating them. The CDR3 consists of 17 residues. Looked up from germline, CDR1 is SEHNR and CDR2 is FQNEAQ (reference sequence). The CDR3 protein is CASSLWPGFGSTGELFF. DNA of the CDR3: TGTGCCAGCAGCTTATGGCCAGGGTTCGGTAGCACCGGGGAGCTGTTTTTT.

J is TRBJ1-3 and V is TRBV11-2; TRBD1 might be the D (6 bases). The length of the CDR3 is 16 residues. CDR1 is SGHAT and CDR2 is FQNNGV in the germline V gene. Between the trimmed V and J ends, which lost 4 bases and 8 bases, there was a span of 21 bases. CDR3 residues: CASSSTRGGRTDTIYF. The DNA for the CDR3 is TGTGCCAGCAGCTCCACGAGGGGGGGCCGCACGGACACCATATATTTT.

The rearrangement uses TRBV19 and TRBJ2-7; a weak D match, TRBD2 (6 bases). Per germline, CDR1 LNHDA and CDR2 SQIVND (reference sequence). This CDR3 has 13 amino acids. The V end lost 0 bases, the J end lost 7 bases, and 10 bases lay between the germline ends. The chain's CDR3 is CASSIESGLEQYF. The DNA for the CDR3 is TGTGCCAGTAGTATAGAGAGCGGGTTGGAGCAGTACTTC. Looking up the rest from reference TRBV19 and TRBJ2-7 gives the full variable domain: DGGITQSPKYLFRKEGQNVTLSCEQNLNHDAMYWYRQDPGQGLRLIYYSQIVNDFQKGDIAEGYSVSREKKESFPLTVTSAQKNPTAFYLCASSIESGLEQYFGPGTRLTVT.

This clone has a single count. The chain couples TRBV11-2 to TRBJ2-7; 10 positions agree with TRBD1. The CDR3 consists of 15 residues. V shed 5 bases and J 4 bases; nucleotides not matched to a gene: 8. CDR1 SGHAT and CDR2 FQNNGV come from the germline V gene. The CDR3 DNA is TGTGCCAGCAGCGGAGGTGGGGACAGGGGATACGAGCAGTACTTC. It specifies CASSGGGDRGYEQYF.

This rearrangement joins TRBV30 to TRBJ1-2, with 10 bases that match TRBD1. The CDR3 is 12 residues long. CDR1 is GTSNPN and CDR2 is SVGIG in the germline V gene (reference sequence). J gave up 8 bases and V 3 bases, and 3 bases lay outside the gene matches. The CDR3 DNA reads as TGTGCCTGGAGGGGGGGACAGGGGGGCTACACCTTC. Its translation is CAWRGGQGGYTF.

The genes are TRBV2 and TRBJ2-4; D unresolved. Trimming took 2 bases from V and 5 from J, leaving 7 bases between them. Germline-derived CDR1 and CDR2 are SNHLY and FYNNEI. The CDR3 has 13 amino acids. CDR3 region: CASSESWENIQYF. The CDR3 region has the DNA TGTGCCAGCAGTGAATCTTGGGAAAACATTCAGTACTTC. Looking up the rest from reference TRBV2 and TRBJ2-4 gives the full variable domain: EPEVTQTPSHQVTQMGQEVILRCVPISNHLYFYWYRQILGQKVEFLVSFYNNEISEKSEIFDDQFSVERPDGSNFTLKIRSTKLEDSAMYFCASSESWENIQYFGAGTRLSVL.

The DNA of the CDR3 is TGCAGCGCGCGCGGAGAGGACCAAGAGACCCAGTACTTC. It is translated as CSARGEDQETQYF. The gene calls are TRBV29-1 and TRBJ2-5; D gene ambiguous. Germline CDR1 reads SQVTM; CDR2 reads ANQGSEA. This CDR3 spans 13 amino acids. The V end was cut by 7 bases, the J end by 0 bases, with 12 bases between.

This chain connects TRBV2 to TRBJ2-5; D may match TRBD1 or TRBD2 (6 bases each). CDR1 and CDR2 (germline): SNHLY, FYNNEI. The CDR3 has 12 residues. Trimming stripped 6 bases from V and 5 bases from J, with 10 bases between. CDR3 sequence: CASSRGGETQYF. In DNA, the CDR3 is TGTGCCAGCAGCAGGGGAGGCGAGACCCAGTACTTC.

The rearrangement links TRBV5-5 to TRBJ2-4, with D unclear. The CDR3 consists of 12 residues. V lost 4 bases and J lost 8, with 10 bases in between. CDR1 SGHKS and CDR2 YYEKEE come from the germline V gene (reference sequence). The CDR3 reads CASSPLVDIQYF. Written as DNA, the CDR3 is TGTGCCAGCAGCCCTCTTGTGGACATTCAGTACTTC. The full variable domain, with the rest looked up from reference TRBV5-5 and TRBJ2-4, is DAGVTQSPTHLIKTRGQQVTLRCSPISGHKSVSWYQQVLGQGPQFIFQYYEKEERGRGNFPDRFSARQFPNYSSELNVNALLLGDSALYLCASSPLVDIQYFGAGTRLSVL.

The chain links TRBV23-1 to TRBJ1-5; no definite D call. TRBV23-1 is assigned to the ORF class and has an uncertain function. The CDR3 has 13 residues. V dropped 4 bases and J dropped 0 bases, with 4 bases sitting between them. CDR3 DNA: TGCGCCAGCAGTCGAAATAGCAATCAGCCCCAGCATTTT. Translation gives CASSRNSNQPQHF.

The chain employs TRBV19 and TRBJ2-1, with D perhaps TRBD2 (6 bases). Germline CDR1 reads LNHDA; CDR2 reads SQIVND (reference sequence). The CDR3 sequence is 16 residues long. Trimming stripped 0 bases from V and 6 bases from J, with 15 bases between. The CDR3 DNA sequence: TGTGCCAGTAGTATAGAGGGGGAGACTAGTTTCAATGAGCAGTTCTTC. It encodes CASSIEGETSFNEQFF.

The chain employs TRBV5-4 and TRBJ2-1; no clear D gene. Germline assignment: CDR1 SGHNT and CDR2 YYREEE (reference sequence). The CDR3 totals 17 residues. Trimming shortened V by 6 bases and J by 7 bases, and 26 bases separated the two germline ends. Here the CDR3 reads CASKVQNARPQGNEQFF. DNA of the CDR3: TGTGCCAGCAAAGTACAGAACGCCCGGCCACAAGGGAATGAGCAGTTCTTC.

The chain joins TRBV21-1 to TRBJ1-1. TRBV21-1 counts as a pseudogene. CDR3 length equals 13 residues. DNA for the CDR3: TGTGCCAGCGGGGATGGGATGAACACTGAAGCTTTCTTT. Its translation: CASGDGMNTEAFF.

The chain joins TRBV2 to TRBJ2-7, with TRBD2 matching 8 bases. The CDR3 extends over 14 amino acids. Trimming removed 7 bases from V and 3 bases from J; junction bases left unmatched: 8. In germline, CDR1 is SNHLY, CDR2 FYNNEI. The CDR3 loop is CASKLTSGNYEQYF. The CDR3 bases are TGTGCCAGCAAGCTAACTAGCGGTAACTACGAGCAGTACTTC.

Concerning this clone itself: The junction shows a germline mismatch at one end, possibly a read error. The rearrangement links TRBV6-5 to TRBJ2-2, with 10 bases matching TRBD2. Germline CDR1 MNHEY, CDR2 SVGAGI. This CDR3 is built from 15 residues. The CDR3 sequence is CASSYGTSEHRGAVF. The CDR3 coding sequence is TGTGCCAGCAGTTACGGGACTAGCGAACACCGGGGAGCTGTTTTT.

The chain combines TRBV19 with TRBJ1-4, with no clear D. V dropped 3 bases and J dropped 7 bases, with 18 bases sitting between them. This CDR3 has 16 amino acids. CDR1 and CDR2 from the germline V gene are LNHDA and SQIVND (reference sequence). The CDR3 spells CASSISVGIPSEKLFF. CDR3 bases: TGTGCCAGTAGTATTTCAGTGGGCATCCCCAGTGAAAAACTGTTTTTT.